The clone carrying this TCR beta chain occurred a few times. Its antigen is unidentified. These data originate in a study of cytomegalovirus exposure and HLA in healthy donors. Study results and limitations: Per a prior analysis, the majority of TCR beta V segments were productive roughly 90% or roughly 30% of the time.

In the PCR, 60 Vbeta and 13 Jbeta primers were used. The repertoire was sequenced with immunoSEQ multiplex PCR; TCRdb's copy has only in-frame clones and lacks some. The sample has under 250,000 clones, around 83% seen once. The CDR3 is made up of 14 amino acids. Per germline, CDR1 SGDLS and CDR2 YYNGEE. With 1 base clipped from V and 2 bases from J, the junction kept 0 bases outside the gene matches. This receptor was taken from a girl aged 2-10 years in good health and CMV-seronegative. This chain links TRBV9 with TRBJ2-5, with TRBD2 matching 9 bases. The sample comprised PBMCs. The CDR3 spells CASSVTSGQETQYF. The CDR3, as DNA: TGTGCCAGCAGCGTAACTAGCGGGCAAGAGACCCAGTACTTC.